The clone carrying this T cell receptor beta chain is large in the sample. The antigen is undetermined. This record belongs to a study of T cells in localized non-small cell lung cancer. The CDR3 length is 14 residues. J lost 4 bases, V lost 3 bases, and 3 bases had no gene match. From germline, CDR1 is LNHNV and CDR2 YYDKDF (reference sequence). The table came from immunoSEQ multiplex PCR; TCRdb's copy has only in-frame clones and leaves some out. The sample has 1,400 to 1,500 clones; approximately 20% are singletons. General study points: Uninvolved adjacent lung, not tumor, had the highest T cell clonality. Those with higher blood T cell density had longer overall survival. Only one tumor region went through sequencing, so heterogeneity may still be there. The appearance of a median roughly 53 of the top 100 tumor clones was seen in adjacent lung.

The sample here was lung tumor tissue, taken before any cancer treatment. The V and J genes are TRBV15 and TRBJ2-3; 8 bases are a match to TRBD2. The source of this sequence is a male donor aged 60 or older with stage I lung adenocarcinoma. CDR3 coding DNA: TGTGCCACCAGCAGCCAGCGGGAGTCAGATACGCAGTATTTT. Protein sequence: CATSSQRESDTQYF.